This T cell receptor beta chain was found in a study of shared clonotypes between healthy human individuals. Terminally differentiated effector memory CD45RA+ cells were left out of the naive CD8 fraction, which was CD45RO-negative and positively selected for CCR7. Execution of the assay was at deep level. Repertoires were generated with immunoSEQ multiplex PCR, while TCRdb's copy carries only in-frame clones and drops some. The sample yields around 700,000 clones, approximately 90% seen once. Note on this clone: Its antigen is as yet unknown.

Overall study results and limits: The researchers took only blood, and tissue repertoires probably look different.

Sequencing used naive CD8+ T cells sorted from blood. The sequence was obtained from a man aged 30 to 39 in good health.

This CDR3 is CASRTGQGARYEQYF. The CDR3 DNA reads as TGTGCCAGCAGGACTGGACAGGGGGCTCGCTACGAGCAGTACTTC. V gene TRBV28 combines with J gene TRBJ2-7; 11 bases align to TRBD1. CDR1 is MDHEN, CDR2 SYDVKM, per germline. This CDR3 comprises 15 residues. Losses at the gene ends were 6 bases for V and 3 bases for J; bases not matched to a gene: 7.